This T cell receptor beta chain stems from a study of blood T cell repertoires in COVID-19. For the study at large: From T cells, B-cell-depleted T cells, or PBMCs came the material, which was cDNA or gDNA.

This clone was recorded once. Under the authors' procedure: Reference gene primers were amplified, and this amplification served to estimate nucleated cell counts. Libraries were prepared by immunoSEQ multiplex PCR; TCRdb keeps only in-frame clonotypes and omits some of them. The V and J calls and the clone size are those of that table, but D and trimming were determined from the DNA. Among around 300,000 clones listed, roughly 90% were seen once. This clonotype was obtained from a woman between 45 and 65 years old with active or convalescent COVID-19. Sequenced sample: peripheral blood.

CDR3 sequence: CASSTTGGQPQHF. The CDR3 DNA sequence: TGTGCCAGTAGTACGACAGGGGGTCAGCCCCAGCATTTT. This sequence joins TRBV19 and TRBJ1-5; TRBD1 agrees at 9 bases. With 4 bases clipped from V and 6 bases from J, the junction kept 1 base outside the gene matches. Germline CDR1 reads LNHDA; CDR2 reads SQIVND (reference sequence). The CDR3 totals 13 residues.